This entry is about one T cell receptor beta chain. The sort gate was single viable CD3+CD4+CD8-CD45RO+ cells for memory CD4+ T cells. Germline CDR1 reads MDHEN; CDR2 reads SYDVKM. Trimming removed 3 bases from V and 4 bases from J, with 6 bases in between. The CDR3 contains 13 residues. This specimen belongs to a study of memory CD4+ T cells and cytomegalovirus serostatus. Per the authors' pipeline: Out-of-frame sequences were removed, leaving about 2.2 million distinct TCRbeta sequences. Libraries were prepared by immunoSEQ multiplex PCR; TCRdb keeps only in-frame clonotypes and omits some of them. V and J calls and clone size are those listed in that table; D and trimming were worked out from the DNA. Altogether roughly 45,000 clones are present, 78% being singletons, with the ten largest covering about 0.73%.

This chain uses TRBV28 with TRBJ2-2, with D unclear. This sequence originates from an adult in good health and CMV-seronegative. Sequencing was performed on memory CD4+ T cells from blood. CDR3 region: CASSLIGTGELFF. For the CDR3, the DNA is TGTGCCAGCAGTTTGATTGGCACCGGGGAGCTGTTTTTT.